One and the same sample provided the 24 T cell receptor beta chains below, sequenced in a study of OX40 agonist ivuxolimab in advanced cancers. Sequencing was performed with immunoSEQ multiplex PCR; in TCRdb, only in-frame clones are kept and a portion is missing. Of 80,000 to 100,000 clones listed, around 87% are singletons. The sample was CD4+ or CD8+ T cells sorted from blood, taken in a trial of the OX40 agonist ivuxolimab. The receptors derive from an adult with an advanced solid tumor such as melanoma, head and neck, liver or kidney cancer.

On this clone: At one boundary the junction diverges from the germline segment, which might be a read error. The chain is built from TRBV29-1 and TRBJ2-2, with TRBD2 matching 8 bases. This CDR3 comprises 13 residues. From germline, CDR1 is SQVTM and CDR2 ANQGSEA. The CDR3 DNA is TGCGGCGTTGAAGGGACTAGCACCGGGGAGCTGTTTTTT. Translating it yields CGVEGTSTGELFF.

V is TRBV6-6 and J is TRBJ2-3, with 10 positions matching TRBD1. V was clipped by 6 bases and J by 1 base; unmatched bases: 4. From germline, CDR1 is MNHNY and CDR2 SVGAGI (reference sequence). The CDR3 is 15 residues long. CDR3 bases: TGTGCCAGCAGCCCCGACAGGGGGCGCACAGATACGCAGTATTTT. It is translated as CASSPDRGRTDTQYF.

This sequence joins TRBV19 and TRBJ2-1; D might be TRBD1 (5 bases). The V end lost 1 base, the J end lost 8 bases, and 18 bases lay between the germline ends. The CDR3 loop spans 16 amino acids. The V gene's germline CDR1 is LNHDA and CDR2 SQIVND (reference sequence). The CDR3 sequence is CASSIGEGAGPDEQFF. The CDR3 region has the DNA TGTGCCAGTAGTATAGGGGAAGGGGCAGGACCGGATGAGCAGTTCTTC.

The genes are TRBV5-1 and TRBJ2-7; D is ambiguous. The CDR3 extends over 15 amino acids. In germline, CDR1 is SGHRS, CDR2 YFSETQ. The V end was cut by 4 bases, the J end by 4 bases, with 18 bases between. CDR3 sequence (DNA): TGCGCCAGCAGCGAAGGACCGGGTGAGTCGTACGAGCAGTACTTC. It specifies CASSEGPGESYEQYF.

The gene calls are TRBV4-1 and TRBJ2-4, with a tentative D call TRBD1 (6 bases). The CDR3 is 16 amino acids. Germline-derived CDR1 and CDR2 are MGHRA and YSYEKL. V lost 3 bases and J lost 0, with 12 bases in between. CDR3 DNA sequence: TGCGCCAGCAGCCATCCCTCAGGGGCAGCCAAAAACATTCAGTACTTC. This gives the protein CASSHPSGAAKNIQYF.

The V and J genes are TRBV5-1 and TRBJ2-3, with 8 bases aligning to TRBD2. This CDR3 is built from 14 residues. The germline CDR1 and CDR2 sequences are SGHRS and YFSETQ. Losses at the gene ends were 4 bases for V and 3 bases for J; bases not matched to a gene: 4. The CDR3 nucleotides are TGCGCCAGCAGCCCGGGACTAGTTACAGATACGCAGTATTTT. Residues: CASSPGLVTDTQYF.

The chain recombines TRBV5-4 with TRBJ2-2, with a tentative D call TRBD1 (6 bases). This CDR3 has 16 amino acids. The germline V gene has CDR1 SGHNT and CDR2 YYREEE (reference sequence). Trimming cost V 5 bases and J 0 bases, with 14 bases left between them. The CDR3 nucleotides read TGTGCCAGCAGTTCGGACAGCCGCGCGAACACCGGGGAGCTGTTTTTT. It encodes CASSSDSRANTGELFF.

The sample holds a few counts of this clone. This rearrangement joins TRBV25-1 to TRBJ1-2; TRBD1 is a possible D gene (5 bases). V was clipped by 4 bases and J by 8 bases, with 11 bases between them. Germline V gene data show CDR1 as MGHDK and CDR2 as SYGVNS. CDR3 length: 12 residues. The CDR3 coding sequence is TGTGCCAGCAGTGTCGGGGGTCGCGGCTACACCTTC. Protein product: CASSVGGRGYTF.

V usage is TRBV13 and J usage is TRBJ2-5; D gene unclear. The CDR3 runs 11 residues. Germline lookup yields CDR1 PRHDT and CDR2 FYEKMQ (reference sequence). The V end lost 2 bases, the J end lost 5 bases, and 3 bases lay between the germline ends. The CDR3 coding sequence is TGTGCCAGCAGCTTAACGGAGACCCAGTACTTC. This translates into CASSLTETQYF.

This clone was picked up one time. The chain is built from TRBV6-1 and TRBJ2-3; D is possibly TRBD1 (5 bases). Looked up from germline, CDR1 is MNHNS and CDR2 is SASEGT. The CDR3 loop spans 15 amino acids. Trimming cost V 2 bases and J 5 bases, with 14 bases left between them. The CDR3, as DNA: TGTGCCAGCAGTGAACAGGGCCCAGCTAGAGATACGCAGTATTTT. As protein: CASSEQGPARDTQYF.

The table lists this clone with a count of one. The gene calls are TRBV9 and TRBJ2-2; TRBD2 might be the D (6 bases). Germline lookup yields CDR1 SGDLS and CDR2 YYNGEE. The germline V and J ends were trimmed by 0 bases and 6 bases, with 9 bases remaining between them. The CDR3 sequence is 14 residues long. In DNA, the CDR3 is TGTGCCAGCAGCGTAGAACTAGCTCCCGGGGAGCTGTTTTTT. Translation: CASSVELAPGELFF.

The chain uses TRBV19 and TRBJ1-2; D is unresolved. From germline, CDR1 is LNHDA and CDR2 SQIVND (reference sequence). The CDR3 is 13 amino acids. The germline V and J ends were trimmed by 3 bases and 4 bases, with 9 bases remaining between them. The CDR3 nucleotides read TGTGCCAGTAGTATGGGTACCCTCTATGGCTACACCTTC. It translates to CASSMGTLYGYTF.

The CDR3 sequence is CASRPNGGAFF. CDR3 DNA sequence: TGTGCCAGCAGACCCAATGGAGGGGCTTTCTTT. The chain uses TRBV21-1 and TRBJ1-1. TRBV21-1 is designated a pseudogene. The CDR3 is 11 amino acids.

The chain uses TRBV5-4 and TRBJ1-3; 8 positions match TRBD1. Germline loops: CDR1 SGHNT, CDR2 YYREEE (reference sequence). The J segment lost 0 bases and the V segment lost 4 bases, leaving 3 bases of the junction unmatched. This CDR3 has 15 amino acids. CDR3 DNA: TGTGCCAGCAGCCTGACAGGGGCCTCTGGAAACACCATATATTTT. Translating gives CASSLTGASGNTIYF.

CDR3 DNA: TGTGCCAGCTCACCGAACAATGAGCAGTTCTTC. Its protein product is CASSPNNEQFF. J is TRBJ2-1 and V is TRBV18, with D hard to call. V lost 3 bases, J lost 5 bases, and 2 bases lay in between. This CDR3 spans 11 amino acids. Germline CDR1 KGHSH, CDR2 LQKENI.

The V and J genes are TRBV19 and TRBJ2-3, with a tentative D call TRBD2 (5 bases). Germline V gene sequence: CDR1 LNHDA, CDR2 SQIVND (reference sequence). This CDR3 has 15 residues. Trimming cost V 1 base and J 0 bases, with 8 bases left between them. The CDR3 bases are TGTGCCAGTAGTATAGCGAGGGAGAGCACAGATACGCAGTATTTT. The encoded protein is CASSIARESTDTQYF.

The rearrangement links TRBV5-5 to TRBJ1-1; no definite D call. The CDR3 extends over 14 amino acids. In germline, CDR1 is SGHKS, CDR2 YYEKEE (reference sequence). The germline V and J ends were trimmed by 0 bases and 5 bases, with 11 bases remaining between them. The CDR3 region has the DNA TGTGCCAGCAGCTTGGATAGGCTTCTGACTGAAGCTTTCTTT. Its protein is CASSLDRLLTEAFF.

The V gene is TRBV4-2, the J gene TRBJ2-5; no definite D call. CDR1 LGHNA and CDR2 YNFKEQ come from the germline V gene. This CDR3 has 16 residues. Deletions cut 1 base from V and 3 bases from J, with 15 bases between. CDR3 DNA: TGTGCCAGCAGCCAAGGAGGTTCGACTTCCAAAGAGACCCAGTACTTC. It is translated as CASSQGGSTSKETQYF.

This clone was observed a single time. The chain uses TRBV7-6 and TRBJ2-1; TRBD1 agrees at 10 bases. The V gene end was trimmed by 4 bases and the J gene end by 9 bases; junction bases not matched to a gene: 6. The CDR3 length is 14 residues. Germline CDR1 and CDR2: SGHVS and FNYEAQ. This CDR3 is CASSYRQGAGEQFF. In nucleotides, the CDR3 is TGTGCCAGCAGCTACCGACAGGGGGCTGGTGAGCAGTTCTTC.

This sequence joins TRBV5-1 and TRBJ2-7, with D possibly TRBD1 on 6 matching bases. Germline loops: CDR1 SGHRS, CDR2 YFSETQ. The CDR3 contains 15 residues. Trimming cost V 0 bases and J 4 bases, with 14 bases left between them. Here the CDR3 reads CASSLDRESTYEQYF. The CDR3 DNA reads TGCGCCAGCAGCTTGGACAGGGAAAGCACGTACGAGCAGTACTTC.

V is TRBV19 and J is TRBJ2-5; 7 positions match TRBD2. J gave up 5 bases and V 5 bases, and 5 bases lay outside the gene matches. CDR3 length: 13 amino acids. The germline V gene has CDR1 LNHDA and CDR2 SQIVND (reference sequence). This CDR3 is CASSWGGRETQYF. The CDR3 nucleotides read TGTGCCAGTAGTTGGGGGGGAAGGGAGACCCAGTACTTC. The entire variable domain, with the rest obtained from reference TRBV19 and TRBJ2-5, is as follows: DGGITQSPKYLFRKEGQNVTLSCEQNLNHDAMYWYRQDPGQGLRLIYYSQIVNDFQKGDIAEGYSVSREKKESFPLTVTSAQKNPTAFYLCASSWGGRETQYFGPGTRLLVL.

The chain links TRBV29-1 to TRBJ2-2, with D perhaps TRBD1 (5 bases). Per germline, CDR1 SQVTM and CDR2 ANQGSEA. The V and J ends lost 4 bases and 3 bases respectively, with 12 bases between them. There are 14 residues in the CDR3. The CDR3 loop reads CSVGQGAYTGELFF. CDR3 in DNA: TGCAGCGTTGGCCAAGGGGCTTACACCGGGGAGCTGTTTTTT.

The genes are TRBV5-1 and TRBJ2-5; D is undetermined. CDR1 is SGHRS and CDR2 is YFSETQ in the germline V gene. V was shortened by 0 bases and J by 4 bases, with 10 bases between the two germline ends. The CDR3 spans 14 residues. CDR3: CASSLVQSVETQYF. CDR3 sequence (DNA): TGCGCCAGCAGCTTGGTTCAATCGGTAGAGACCCAGTACTTC.

This clone showed up just once. J is TRBJ1-1 and V is TRBV25-1; D gene uncertain. Trimming removed 7 bases from V and 4 bases from J, with 13 bases in between. This CDR3 contains 13 residues. The germline V gene encodes CDR1 MGHDK and CDR2 SYGVNS. CDR3 in amino acids: CASKRDHGTEAFF. The CDR3 nucleotides read TGTGCCAGCAAGAGGGATCATGGCACTGAAGCTTTCTTT.